This entry concerns a single T cell receptor beta chain. Methods used by the authors: The authors estimated nucleated cell counts from reference gene primer amplification. Using immunoSEQ multiplex PCR, the repertoire was profiled, and TCRdb retains in-frame clones only, with some absent. The DNA was the basis for D and trimming; V, J and clone size are from that table. Of 150,000 to 200,000 clones in the sample, 70% to 85% were seen once. The CDR3 covers 13 residues. Germline V gene data show CDR1 as SSHAT and CDR2 as FNYEAQ (reference sequence). The V gene lost 5 bases and the J gene lost 2 bases, with 7 bases spanning the gap. This sample was taken from a study of blood T cell repertoires in COVID-19. Looking at the study overall: Material from acute and convalescent COVID-19 was sourced from the United States, Italy and Spain. The analysed material was cDNA or gDNA that came from T cells, B-cell-depleted T cells, or PBMCs.

The sequenced sample consisted of peripheral blood. V and J are TRBV7-7 and TRBJ1-3; D gene ambiguous. The TCR originated in a human donor with acute or convalescent COVID-19. The donor label of this sample is uncertain. This CDR3 reads CASSPTPGNTIYF. CDR3 DNA sequence: TGTGCCAGCAGCCCGACACCTGGAAACACCATATATTTT.